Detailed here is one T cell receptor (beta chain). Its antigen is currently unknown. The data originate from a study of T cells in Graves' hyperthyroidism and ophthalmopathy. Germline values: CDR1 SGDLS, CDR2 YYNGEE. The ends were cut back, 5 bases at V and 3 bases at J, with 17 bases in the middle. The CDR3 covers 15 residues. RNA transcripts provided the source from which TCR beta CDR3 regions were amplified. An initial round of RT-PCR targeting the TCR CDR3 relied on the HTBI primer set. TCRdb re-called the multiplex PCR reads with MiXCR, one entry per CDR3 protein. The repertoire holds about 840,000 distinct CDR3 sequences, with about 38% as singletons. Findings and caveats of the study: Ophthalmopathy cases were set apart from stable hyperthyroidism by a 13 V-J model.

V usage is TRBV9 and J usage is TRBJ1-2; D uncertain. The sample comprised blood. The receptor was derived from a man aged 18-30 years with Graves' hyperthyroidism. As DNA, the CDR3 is TGTGCCAGCAGTGATACAGCGAGTCAGCACTATGGCTACACCTTC. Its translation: CASSDTASQHYGYTF.